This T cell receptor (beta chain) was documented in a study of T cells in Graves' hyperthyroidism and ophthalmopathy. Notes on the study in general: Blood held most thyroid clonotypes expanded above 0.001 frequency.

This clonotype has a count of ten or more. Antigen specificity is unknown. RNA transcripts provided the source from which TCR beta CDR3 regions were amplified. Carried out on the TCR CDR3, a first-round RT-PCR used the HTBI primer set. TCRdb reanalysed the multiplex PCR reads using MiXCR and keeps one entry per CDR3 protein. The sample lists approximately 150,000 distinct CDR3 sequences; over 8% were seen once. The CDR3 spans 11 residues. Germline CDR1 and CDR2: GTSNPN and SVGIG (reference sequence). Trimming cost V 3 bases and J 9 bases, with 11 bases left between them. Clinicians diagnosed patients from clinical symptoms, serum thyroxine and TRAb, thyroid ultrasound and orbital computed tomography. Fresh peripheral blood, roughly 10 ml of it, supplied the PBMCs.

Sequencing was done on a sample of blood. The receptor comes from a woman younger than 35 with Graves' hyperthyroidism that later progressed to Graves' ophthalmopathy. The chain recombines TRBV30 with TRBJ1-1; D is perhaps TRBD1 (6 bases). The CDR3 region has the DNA TGTGCCTGGAGACAGGGACGTCAAGCTTTCTTT. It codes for CAWRQGRQAFF. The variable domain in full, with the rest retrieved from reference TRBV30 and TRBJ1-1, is SQTIHQWPATLVQPVGSPLSLECTVEGTSNPNLYWYRQAAGRGLQLLFYSVGIGQISSEVPQNLSASRPQDRQFILSSKKLLLSDSGFYLCAWRQGRQAFFGQGTRLTVV.